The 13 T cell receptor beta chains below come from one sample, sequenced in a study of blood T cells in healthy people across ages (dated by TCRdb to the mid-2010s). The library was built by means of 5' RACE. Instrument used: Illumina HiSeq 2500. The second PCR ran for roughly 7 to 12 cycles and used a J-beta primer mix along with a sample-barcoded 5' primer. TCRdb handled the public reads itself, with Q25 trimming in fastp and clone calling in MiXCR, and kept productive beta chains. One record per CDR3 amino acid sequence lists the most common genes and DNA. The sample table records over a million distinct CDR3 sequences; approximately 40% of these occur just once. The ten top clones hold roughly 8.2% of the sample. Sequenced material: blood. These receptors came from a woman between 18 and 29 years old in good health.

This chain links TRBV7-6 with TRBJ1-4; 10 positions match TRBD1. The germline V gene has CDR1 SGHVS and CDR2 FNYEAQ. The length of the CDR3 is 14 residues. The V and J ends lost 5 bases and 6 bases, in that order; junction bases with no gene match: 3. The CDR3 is CASSAGTGDEKLFF. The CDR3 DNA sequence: TGTGCCAGCAGCGCCGGGACAGGGGATGAAAAACTGTTTTTT.

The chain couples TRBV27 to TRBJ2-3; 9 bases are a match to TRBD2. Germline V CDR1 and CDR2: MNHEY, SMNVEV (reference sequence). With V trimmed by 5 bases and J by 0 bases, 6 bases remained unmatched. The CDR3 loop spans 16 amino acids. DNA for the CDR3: TGTGCCAGCAGTATGCGGACTAGCGCTAGCACAGATACGCAGTATTTT. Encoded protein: CASSMRTSASTDTQYF.

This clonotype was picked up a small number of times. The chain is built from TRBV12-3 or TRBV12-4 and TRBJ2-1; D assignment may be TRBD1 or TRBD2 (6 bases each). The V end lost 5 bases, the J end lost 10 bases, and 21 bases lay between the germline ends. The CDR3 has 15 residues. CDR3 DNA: TGTGCCAGCAGTCCCCTTGGGGGGCGCAAGAGGGAGCAGTTCTTC. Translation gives CASSPLGGRKREQFF.

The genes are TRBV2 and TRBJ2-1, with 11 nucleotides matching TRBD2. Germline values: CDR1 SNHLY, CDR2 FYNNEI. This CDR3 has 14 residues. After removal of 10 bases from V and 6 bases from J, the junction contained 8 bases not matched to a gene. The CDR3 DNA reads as TGTGCCACCCAGGGGACTAGCGGACTCAATGAGCAGTTCTTC. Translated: CATQGTSGLNEQFF.

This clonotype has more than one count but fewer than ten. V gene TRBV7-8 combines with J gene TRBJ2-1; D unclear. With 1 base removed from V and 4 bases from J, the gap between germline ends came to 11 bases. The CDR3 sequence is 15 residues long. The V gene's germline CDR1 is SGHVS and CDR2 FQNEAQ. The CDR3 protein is CASSLGAMFYNEQFF. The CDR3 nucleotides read TGTGCCAGCAGCTTAGGGGCTATGTTTTACAATGAGCAGTTCTTC.

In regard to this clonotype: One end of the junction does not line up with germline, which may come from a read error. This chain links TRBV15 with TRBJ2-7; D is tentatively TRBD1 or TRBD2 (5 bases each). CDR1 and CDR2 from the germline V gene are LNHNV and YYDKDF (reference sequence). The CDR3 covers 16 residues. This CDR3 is CASSRDVGDPHYEQYF. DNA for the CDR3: TGTGCCTCCAGCAGGGATGTGGGAGACCCCCACTACGAGCAGTACTTC.

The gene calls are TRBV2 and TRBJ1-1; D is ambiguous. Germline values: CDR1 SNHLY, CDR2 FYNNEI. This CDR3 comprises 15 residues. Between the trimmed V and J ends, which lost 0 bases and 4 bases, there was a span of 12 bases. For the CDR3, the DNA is TGTGCCAGCAGTGAAGCGCTTCTGGGTACCACTGAAGCTTTCTTT. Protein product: CASSEALLGTTEAFF.

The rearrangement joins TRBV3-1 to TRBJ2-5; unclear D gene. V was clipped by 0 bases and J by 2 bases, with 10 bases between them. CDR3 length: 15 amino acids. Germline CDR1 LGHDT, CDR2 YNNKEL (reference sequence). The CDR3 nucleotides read TGTGCCAGCAGCCAAGATTTGGCAGATCAAGAGACCCAGTACTTC. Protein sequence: CASSQDLADQETQYF.

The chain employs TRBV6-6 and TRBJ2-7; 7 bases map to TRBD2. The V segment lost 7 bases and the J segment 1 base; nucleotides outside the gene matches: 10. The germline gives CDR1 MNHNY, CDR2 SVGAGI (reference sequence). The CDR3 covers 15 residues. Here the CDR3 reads CASIKGGDGSYEQYF. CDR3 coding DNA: TGTGCCAGCATCAAGGGAGGGGACGGATCCTACGAGCAGTACTTC.

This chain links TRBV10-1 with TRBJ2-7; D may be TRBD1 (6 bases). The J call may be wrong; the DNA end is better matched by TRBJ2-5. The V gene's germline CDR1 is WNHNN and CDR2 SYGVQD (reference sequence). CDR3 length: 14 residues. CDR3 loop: CASSESGARETQYF. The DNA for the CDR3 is TGCGCCAGCAGTGAGTCGGGGGCAAGGGAGACCCAGTACTTC.

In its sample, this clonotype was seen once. As DNA, the CDR3 is TGCAGTGCCCAACGACAGGGGGCCGCAGATACGCAGTATTTT. Encoded protein: CSAQRQGAADTQYF. The chain couples TRBV20-1 to TRBJ2-3, with 10 bases lining up with TRBD1. The CDR3 spans 14 residues. The V and J ends lost 6 bases and 4 bases, in that order; junction bases with no gene match: 7. Germline V gene data show CDR1 as DFQATT and CDR2 as SNEGSKA (reference sequence).

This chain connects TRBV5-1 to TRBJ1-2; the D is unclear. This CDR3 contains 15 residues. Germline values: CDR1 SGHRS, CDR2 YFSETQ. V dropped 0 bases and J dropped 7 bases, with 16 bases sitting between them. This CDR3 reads CASSLGSGLWSGYTF. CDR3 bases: TGCGCCAGCAGCTTGGGTTCAGGTTTGTGGAGTGGCTACACCTTC.

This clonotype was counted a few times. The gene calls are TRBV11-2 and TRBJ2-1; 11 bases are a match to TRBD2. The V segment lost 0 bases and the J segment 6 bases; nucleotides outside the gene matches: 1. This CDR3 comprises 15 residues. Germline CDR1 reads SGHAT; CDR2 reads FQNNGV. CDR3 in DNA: TGTGCCAGCAGCTTAGAGGGACTAGCGGCCAATGAGCAGTTCTTC. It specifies CASSLEGLAANEQFF. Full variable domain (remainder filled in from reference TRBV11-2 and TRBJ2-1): EAGVAQSPRYKIIEKRQSVAFWCNPISGHATLYWYQQILGQGPKLLIQFQNNGVVDDSQLPKDRFSAERLKGVDSTLKIQPAKLEDSAVYLCASSLEGLAANEQFFGPGTRLTVL.